These 21 T cell receptor beta chains were all obtained from the same sample, sequenced in a study of CD8 T cells in Susac syndrome. After extraction with the RNeasy kit, about 0.45 to 1 ug of the RNA was reverse transcribed using random hexamers. From the immunoSEQ multiplex PCR reads, TCRdb called clonotypes with MiXCR, one entry per CDR3 protein. Here the sample spans some 240,000 distinct CDR3 sequences, 90% to 96% being singletons. The sample taken for sequencing was CD4+ T cells from PBMCs. The receptors stem from a human donor with Susac syndrome.

This clonotype came up once. The chain is built from TRBV11-2 and TRBJ2-4; tentative D call: TRBD1 (5 bases). The CDR3 is made up of 15 amino acids. Trimming took off 2 bases at V and 8 bases at J, with 16 bases between the two ends. Germline loops: CDR1 SGHAT, CDR2 FQNNGV. CDR3 nucleotides: TGTGCCAGCAGCTTAAACGTCGACAGTAGGGACATTCAGTACTTC. Translation: CASSLNVDSRDIQYF.

The V gene is TRBV12-3 or TRBV12-4, the J gene TRBJ1-2, with D perhaps matching TRBD1 (6 bases). Trimming took off 7 bases at V and 8 bases at J, with 20 bases between the two ends. The CDR3 sequence is 14 residues long. The DNA for the CDR3 is TGTGCCAGCACCTTCGGGGGGCAGGGTGGGGGCTACACCTTC. Its protein product is CASTFGGQGGGYTF.

The CDR3 region is CAWAPLGSYEQYF. The CDR3 DNA reads as TGTGCCTGGGCTCCCCTGGGCTCCTACGAGCAGTACTTC. This chain links TRBV30 with TRBJ2-7; D call uncertain. The CDR3 spans 13 residues. Trimming pared 5 bases from V and 0 bases from J, leaving 11 bases between. Germline CDR1 and CDR2: GTSNPN and SVGIG (reference sequence).

J is TRBJ2-3 and V is TRBV29-1; TRBD1 agrees at 7 bases. V shed 6 bases and J 0 bases; nucleotides not matched to a gene: 15. Looked up from germline, CDR1 is SQVTM and CDR2 is ANQGSEA. The CDR3 has 17 residues. The CDR3 bases are TGCAGCGTCACCTCAGGCTTGTGGGACAGCAGCACAGATACGCAGTATTTT. Its translation is CSVTSGLWDSSTDTQYF.

The chain recombines TRBV28 with TRBJ1-1, with D unclear. This CDR3 has 18 residues. Trimming pared 3 bases from V and 2 bases from J, leaving 22 bases between. CDR1 is MDHEN and CDR2 is SYDVKM in the germline V gene. Here the CDR3 DNA reads TGTGCCAGCAGTTTTTCGACGGGTCTCCAGATTCGTAACACTGAAGCTTTCTTT. It codes for CASSFSTGLQIRNTEAFF.

The chain couples TRBV5-1 to TRBJ1-1; D uncertain. V shed 0 bases and J shed 3 bases, with 9 bases lying between them. CDR3 length equals 14 residues. Germline CDR1 and CDR2: SGHRS and YFSETQ. CDR3 in DNA: TGCGCCAGCAGCTTGGACAGTCAGTACACTGAAGCTTTCTTT. Protein sequence: CASSLDSQYTEAFF. The whole variable domain, remainder taken from reference TRBV5-1 and TRBJ1-1, is KAGVTQTPRYLIKTRGQQVTLSCSPISGHRSVSWYQQTPGQGLQFLFEYFSETQRNKGNFPGRFSGRQFSNSRSEMNVSTLELGDSALYLCASSLDSQYTEAFFGQGTRLTVV.

The CDR3 nucleotides read TGCAGTGCTAGAGTGGGACTAGCGGGAGACCCTCAGACCCAGTACTTC. Protein sequence: CSARVGLAGDPQTQYF. V usage is TRBV20-1 and J usage is TRBJ2-5; 14 nucleotides agree with TRBD2. The CDR3 has 16 amino acids. J lost 6 bases, V lost 1 base, and 7 bases had no gene match. Germline CDR1 and CDR2: DFQATT and SNEGSKA (reference sequence).

V usage is TRBV6-5 and J usage is TRBJ2-1; 14 bases are shared with TRBD2. CDR1 MNHEY and CDR2 SVGAGI come from the germline V gene. J gave up 7 bases and V 10 bases, and 9 bases lay outside the gene matches. This CDR3 has 15 residues. The CDR3 is CATARGLAGGNEQFF. The CDR3 DNA reads TGTGCCACCGCCCGAGGACTAGCGGGAGGTAATGAGCAGTTCTTC.

V usage is TRBV5-1 and J usage is TRBJ2-3; D perhaps matches TRBD2 (5 bases). The CDR3 has 13 amino acids. Germline V CDR1 and CDR2: SGHRS, YFSETQ. V was trimmed by 5 bases and J by 0 bases, leaving 7 bases between them. For the CDR3, the DNA is TGCGCCAGCAGAACTAGAAGCACAGATACGCAGTATTTT. Amino acids: CASRTRSTDTQYF.

This sequence joins TRBV12-3 or TRBV12-4 and TRBJ1-2; no firm D call. Between the trimmed V and J ends, which lost 3 bases and 6 bases, there was a span of 14 bases. The CDR3 is 14 amino acids. CDR3 protein: CASSFVEGVDGYTF. In DNA form, the CDR3 reads TGTGCCAGCAGTTTTGTAGAAGGAGTGGATGGCTACACCTTC.

This clonotype was seen just once. The gene calls are TRBV7-8 and TRBJ1-5, with 8 bases identical to TRBD1. V was pared by 3 bases and J by 6 bases, with 4 bases of the junction left unmatched. CDR3 length: 14 residues. Germline loops: CDR1 SGHVS, CDR2 FQNEAQ. CDR3 loop: CASSFDRGGQPQHF. For the CDR3, the DNA is TGTGCCAGCAGCTTTGACAGGGGTGGTCAGCCCCAGCATTTT. Using reference TRBV7-8 and TRBJ1-5 for the parts outside the CDR3, the full variable domain is GAGVSQSPRYKVAKRGQDVALRCDPISGHVSLFWYQQALGQGPEFLTYFQNEAQLDKSGLPSDRFFAERPEGSVSTLKIQRTQQEDSAVYLCASSFDRGGQPQHFGDGTRLSIL.

CDR3 bases: TGTGCCAGCTCACCACCGGGACAAACCAATCAGCCCCAGCATTTT. Protein product: CASSPPGQTNQPQHF. This rearrangement joins TRBV18 to TRBJ1-5; maybe TRBD1 (6 bases). The CDR3 covers 15 residues. Germline lookup yields CDR1 KGHSH and CDR2 LQKENI. V was shortened by 0 bases and J by 3 bases, with 9 bases between the two germline ends.

Here the CDR3 reads CASSGPGTGREKLFF. CDR3 nucleotide sequence: TGTGCCAGCAGTGGCCCCGGGACAGGAAGGGAAAAACTGTTTTTT. This chain links TRBV6-5 with TRBJ1-4, with TRBD1 identical over 8 bases. V trimming: 5 bases; J trimming: 8 bases; junction bases outside the gene matches: 10. The CDR3 has 15 amino acids. Germline CDR1 reads MNHEY; CDR2 reads SVGAGI.

The chain joins TRBV21-1 to TRBJ2-7; the table calls TRBD2, which could not be checked here. TRBV21-1 is noted as a pseudogene. CDR3 length: 16 amino acids. The CDR3 DNA sequence: TGTGCCAGCAGCAAACCGAGCGGGAGGCCCGACTACGAGCAGTACTTC. Encoded protein: CASSKPSGRPDYEQYF.

The V and J genes are TRBV12-3 or TRBV12-4 and TRBJ1-1, with no clear D. This CDR3 comprises 10 residues. V lost 3 bases to trimming and J lost 7 bases, with 3 bases between them. CDR3 nucleotides: TGTGCCAGCAGTTTGTATGAAGCTTTCTTT. Protein sequence: CASSLYEAFF.

The chain uses TRBV6-5 and TRBJ2-5; 7 bases are shared with TRBD1. Looked up from germline, CDR1 is MNHEY and CDR2 is SVGAGI. This CDR3 contains 11 residues. V was pared by 10 bases and J by 9 bases, with 8 bases of the junction left unmatched. The CDR3 loop is CATTGVRAQYF. CDR3 nucleotides: TGTGCCACCACAGGGGTTCGGGCCCAGTACTTC.

The chain couples TRBV27 to TRBJ1-5; D gene unclear. V gave up 5 bases and J gave up 0 bases, with 11 bases separating them. Germline CDR1 MNHEY, CDR2 SMNVEV (reference sequence). This CDR3 spans 15 amino acids. In nucleotides, the CDR3 is TGTGCCAGCAGTCCCCGGGCCCTTAGCAATCAGCCCCAGCATTTT. Translating gives CASSPRALSNQPQHF.

The genes are TRBV15 and TRBJ2-7, with D perhaps matching TRBD1 or TRBD2 (5 bases each). The CDR3 is 16 amino acids. Germline CDR1 reads LNHNV; CDR2 reads YYDKDF (reference sequence). Trimming took off 1 base at V and 0 bases at J, with 13 bases between the two ends. This CDR3 reads CATSRGGDAISYEQYF. CDR3 DNA: TGTGCCACCAGCAGAGGTGGGGACGCCATCTCCTACGAGCAGTACTTC.

The rearrangement uses TRBV2 and TRBJ2-7; D is undetermined. CDR3 length: 11 amino acids. The germline V gene has CDR1 SNHLY and CDR2 FYNNEI. V shed 3 bases and J shed 8 bases, with 8 bases lying between them. The CDR3 sequence: CASSESVKQYF. CDR3 nucleotides: TGTGCCAGCAGTGAGAGTGTAAAGCAGTACTTC.

V usage is TRBV6-4 and J usage is TRBJ2-1; no reliable D call. Germline-derived CDR1 and CDR2 are MRHNA and SNTAGT. V was clipped by 8 bases and J by 9 bases, with 17 bases between them. The CDR3 loop spans 13 amino acids. The CDR3 DNA sequence: TGTGCCAGCTCCGGGCTTGTCTCCAGTGAGCAGTTCTTC. It is translated as CASSGLVSSEQFF.

V gene TRBV3-1 combines with J gene TRBJ2-5, with D perhaps given as TRBD1 or TRBD2 (6 bases each). Trimming shortened V by 8 bases and J by 1 base, and 17 bases separated the two germline ends. CDR3 length: 15 amino acids. Germline CDR1 is LGHDT and CDR2 is YNNKEL (reference sequence). The CDR3 is CASRPWGAPQETQYF. DNA for the CDR3: TGTGCCAGCCGACCATGGGGGGCCCCCCAAGAGACCCAGTACTTC.